One and the same sample provided the 12 T cell receptor beta chains below, sequenced in a study of monozygotic twins with inflammatory bowel disease. TCRdb derives one entry per CDR3 protein from the 5' RACE reads, leaving out DNA. In all, the sample yields about 330,000 distinct CDR3 sequences. The specimen was blood. Receptor source: a human donor with ulcerative colitis or Crohn's disease, or a healthy co-twin of an affected twin (not recorded which).

V is TRBV7-9 and J is TRBJ2-3. From germline, CDR1 is SEHNR and CDR2 FQNEAQ (reference sequence). The CDR3 consists of 14 residues. CDR3 sequence reads: CASLRSDGTDTQYF. Combining the CDR3 with reference TRBV7-9 and TRBJ2-3 gives the whole variable domain DTGVSQNPRHKITKRGQNVTFRCDPISEHNRLYWYRQTLGQGPEFLTYFQNEAQLEKSRLLSDRFSAERPKGSFSTLEIQRTEQGDSAMYLCASLRSDGTDTQYFGPGTRLTVL.

The chain joins TRBV5-1 to TRBJ1-2. The CDR3 contains 14 residues. Germline V gives CDR1 SGHRS, CDR2 YFSETQ. The CDR3 spells CASSLTETNYGYTF.

The chain couples TRBV20-1 to TRBJ2-1; TCRdb's D call, TRBD1, is unchecked because there is no DNA. This CDR3 has 13 residues. Germline V gives CDR1 DFQATT, CDR2 SNEGSKA (reference sequence). The chain's CDR3 is CSARHQGTDEQFF.

V is TRBV5-1 and J is TRBJ1-2; TCRdb picks TRBD1, but there is no DNA to check that call. The CDR3 length is 14 residues. Germline V gene sequence: CDR1 SGHRS, CDR2 YFSETQ. CDR3 protein: CASSANTGLDGYTF.

The V call is TRBV28, the J call TRBJ2-5; TCRdb reports TRBD2, a call that lacks DNA to check it against. Germline CDR1 is MDHEN and CDR2 is SYDVKM. The CDR3 has 15 amino acids. The CDR3 here is CASNLGGTGQETQYF.

V gene TRBV6-2 or TRBV6-3 combines with J gene TRBJ2-3; TCRdb proposes TRBD2, but this gene call is untestable without DNA. CDR3 length: 17 amino acids. Germline CDR1 and CDR2: MNHEY and SVGEGT. The CDR3: CAGSSTILAGSTDTQYF.

The chain links TRBV28 to TRBJ2-7; lacking DNA, the TRBD1 call made by TCRdb goes unchecked. The CDR3 contains 14 residues. Looked up from germline, CDR1 is MDHEN and CDR2 is SYDVKM. The CDR3 sequence is CASSTLDRYYEQYF.

V usage is TRBV6-5 and J usage is TRBJ1-5. The germline CDR1 and CDR2 sequences are MNHEY and SVGAGI. The CDR3 consists of 15 residues. CDR3 region: CASSPTGLSYQPQHF.

The rearrangement joins TRBV5-1 to TRBJ2-7; TCRdb reports TRBD1, a call that lacks DNA to check it against. The CDR3 has 14 residues. The germline V gene encodes CDR1 SGHRS and CDR2 YFSETQ. CDR3 sequence reads: CASSPGQGAYEQYF.

The chain uses TRBV4-1 and TRBJ1-1. The CDR3 has 19 amino acids. From germline, CDR1 is MGHRA and CDR2 YSYEKL. CDR3 sequence reads: CASSQDIWGGGIMNTEAFF.

V is TRBV11-1 and J is TRBJ2-7; TCRdb's D call of TRBD1 is untestable without DNA. Germline V gene lookup returns CDR1 SGHAT and CDR2 FQDESV (reference sequence). The CDR3 consists of 15 residues. CDR3 loop: CASSSRDRESYEQYF.

V usage is TRBV5-4 and J usage is TRBJ2-1. Germline-derived CDR1 and CDR2 are SGHNT and YYREEE (reference sequence). The CDR3 sequence is 14 residues long. This CDR3 reads CASSLAGVVNEQFF.